The subject of this entry is one T cell receptor beta chain. Its antigen is not identified. The data were obtained in a study of shared clonotypes between healthy human individuals. Findings and limits, study-wide: Only blood underwent sampling, and tissue repertoires likely differ. Sharing of clonotypes among donors was expected to vary with sequencing depth.

Replicate PCRs were loaded with 300 ng DNA from unsorted PBMC, 30,000 or so T cell genomes. Data came from immunoSEQ multiplex PCR; TCRdb stores just in-frame clones and leaves some out. In the table there are about 450,000 clones, around 80% of which are singletons. Unsorted material relied on tens of millions of PBMCs as the source of genomic DNA. The germline gives CDR1 SEHNR, CDR2 FQNEAQ (reference sequence). This CDR3 has 18 amino acids. J was trimmed by 0 bases and V by 5 bases; bases with no gene match: 9. Sequences were obtained from PBMCs. This chain joins TRBV7-9 and TRBJ2-2; 10 nucleotides line up with TRBD2. This receptor was taken from a woman in her thirties or forties in good health. Some clones in this sample may be carry-over from other donors' samples. The CDR3 DNA is TGTGCCAGCAGCGACCCCGGGACTAGCGTAACGAACACCGGGGAGCTGTTTTTT. Protein product: CASSDPGTSVTNTGELFF.